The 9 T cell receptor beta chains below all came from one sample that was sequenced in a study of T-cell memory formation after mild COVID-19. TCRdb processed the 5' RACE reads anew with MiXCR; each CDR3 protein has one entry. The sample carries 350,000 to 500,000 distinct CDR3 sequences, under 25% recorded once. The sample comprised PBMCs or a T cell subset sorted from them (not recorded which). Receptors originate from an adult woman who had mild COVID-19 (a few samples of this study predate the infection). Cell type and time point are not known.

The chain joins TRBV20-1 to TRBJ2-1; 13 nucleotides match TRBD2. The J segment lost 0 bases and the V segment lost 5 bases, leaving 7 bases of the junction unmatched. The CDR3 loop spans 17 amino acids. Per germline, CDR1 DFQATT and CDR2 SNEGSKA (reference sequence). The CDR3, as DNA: TGCAGTGCTTTCTCGCGGACTAGCGGGAGCTCCTACAATGAGCAGTTCTTC. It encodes CSAFSRTSGSSYNEQFF.

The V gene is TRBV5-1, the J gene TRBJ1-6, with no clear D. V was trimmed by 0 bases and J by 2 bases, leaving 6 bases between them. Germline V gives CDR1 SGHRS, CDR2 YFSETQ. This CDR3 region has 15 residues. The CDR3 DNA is TGCGCCAGCAGCTTGGGTGGGACCTATAATTCACCCCTCCACTTT. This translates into CASSLGGTYNSPLHF.

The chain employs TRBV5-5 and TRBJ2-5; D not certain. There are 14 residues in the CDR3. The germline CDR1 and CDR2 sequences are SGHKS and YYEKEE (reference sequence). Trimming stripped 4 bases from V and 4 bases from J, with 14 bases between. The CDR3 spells CASSQGVSAETQYF. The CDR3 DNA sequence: TGTGCCAGCAGCCAAGGAGTGTCGGCAGAGACCCAGTACTTC.

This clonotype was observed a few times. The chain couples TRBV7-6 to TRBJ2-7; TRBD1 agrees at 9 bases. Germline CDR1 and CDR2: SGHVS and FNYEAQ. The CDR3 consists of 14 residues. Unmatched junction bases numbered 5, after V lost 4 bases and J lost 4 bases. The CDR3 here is CASSSQGARYEQYF. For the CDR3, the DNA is TGTGCCAGCAGCTCACAGGGGGCGCGGTACGAGCAGTACTTC. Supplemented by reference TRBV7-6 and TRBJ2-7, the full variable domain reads GAGVSQSPRYKVTKRGQDVALRCDPISGHVSLYWYRQALGQGPEFLTYFNYEAQQDKSGLPNDRFSAERPEGSISTLTIQRTEQRDSAMYRCASSSQGARYEQYFGPGTRLTVT.

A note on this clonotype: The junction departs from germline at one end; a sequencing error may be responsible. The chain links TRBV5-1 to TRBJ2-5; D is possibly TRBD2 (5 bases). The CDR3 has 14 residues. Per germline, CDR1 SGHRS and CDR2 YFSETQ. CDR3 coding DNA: TGCGCCAGCAGCCCCGGCAGTCGGGAAGAGAGCCAGTACTTC. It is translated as CASSPGSREESQYF.

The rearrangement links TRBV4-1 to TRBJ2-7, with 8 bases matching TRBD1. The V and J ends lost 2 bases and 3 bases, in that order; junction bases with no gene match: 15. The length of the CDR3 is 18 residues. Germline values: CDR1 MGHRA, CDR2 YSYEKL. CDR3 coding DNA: TGCGCCAGCAGCCAACCACCCTCCGGACAGGGCTTTAGCTACGAGCAGTACTTC. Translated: CASSQPPSGQGFSYEQYF.

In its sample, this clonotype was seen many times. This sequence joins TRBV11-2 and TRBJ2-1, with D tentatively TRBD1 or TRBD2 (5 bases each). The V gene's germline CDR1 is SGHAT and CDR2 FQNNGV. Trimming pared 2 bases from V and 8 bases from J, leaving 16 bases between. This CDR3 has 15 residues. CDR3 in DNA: TGTGCCAGCAGCTTAATTGGGGGAGTGGGCGATGAGCAGTTCTTC. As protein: CASSLIGGVGDEQFF.

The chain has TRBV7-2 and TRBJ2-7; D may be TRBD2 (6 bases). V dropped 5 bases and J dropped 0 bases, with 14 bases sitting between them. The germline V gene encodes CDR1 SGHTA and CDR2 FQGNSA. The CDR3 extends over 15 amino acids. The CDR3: CASSGGTLSSYEQYF. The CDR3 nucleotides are TGTGCCAGCAGCGGTGGGACTCTTAGCTCCTACGAGCAGTACTTC. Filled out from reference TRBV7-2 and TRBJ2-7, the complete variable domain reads GAGVSQSPSNKVTEKGKDVELRCDPISGHTALYWYRQSLGQGLEFLIYFQGNSAPDKSGLPSDRFSAERTGGSVSTLTIQRTQQEDSAVYLCASSGGTLSSYEQYFGPGTRLTVT.

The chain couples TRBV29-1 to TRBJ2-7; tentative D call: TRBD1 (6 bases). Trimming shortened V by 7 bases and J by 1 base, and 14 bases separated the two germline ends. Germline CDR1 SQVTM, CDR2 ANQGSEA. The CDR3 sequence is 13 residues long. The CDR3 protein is CSAFTDRSYEQYF. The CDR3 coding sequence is TGCAGCGCCTTCACGGACAGATCCTACGAGCAGTACTTC.